Below are 9 T cell receptor beta chains sequenced from a single sample in a study of beta chain features in type 1 diabetes. Of the isolated RNA, all was reverse transcribed, and so the sequenced material was expressed TCRB transcripts. Sequenced by immunoSEQ multiplex PCR; TCRdb stores in-frame clones only, minus some. Altogether just over 450,000 clones are present, about 30% being singletons, with the ten largest covering about 0.065%. Material for sequencing was naive CD4+ T cells from blood. The receptors were sampled from a man younger than 30 in good health.

The chain recombines TRBV11-2 with TRBJ2-3; D not certain. From germline, CDR1 is SGHAT and CDR2 FQNNGV. Trimming took 2 bases from V and 0 from J, leaving 6 bases between them. CDR3 length: 14 amino acids. For the CDR3, the DNA is TGTGCCAGCAGCTTAACCCTTAGCACAGATACGCAGTATTTT. Amino acid sequence: CASSLTLSTDTQYF.

This clone was seen only a few times. The chain employs TRBV4-2 and TRBJ1-5; D gene unclear. Trimming left V 1 base short and J 7 bases short, with 8 bases between. Germline-derived CDR1 and CDR2 are LGHNA and YNFKEQ. CDR3 length equals 13 residues. CDR3 coding DNA: TGTGCCAGCAGCCAAGGAGAATGGCAGCCCCAGCATTTT. Translation gives CASSQGEWQPQHF.

CDR3 nucleotide sequence: TGTGCCAGCAGCTTGGAAGGGTCTGGTACGCAGTATTTT. Residues: CASSLEGSGTQYF. The chain is built from TRBV5-5 and TRBJ2-3; D is unclear. Trimming removed 0 bases from V and 8 bases from J, with 10 bases in between. The CDR3 covers 13 residues. Looked up from germline, CDR1 is SGHKS and CDR2 is YYEKEE (reference sequence).

V and J are TRBV27 and TRBJ2-1, with D perhaps TRBD2 (6 bases). This CDR3 contains 14 residues. The germline CDR1 and CDR2 sequences are MNHEY and SMNVEV (reference sequence). The V and J ends lost 6 bases and 4 bases respectively, with 13 bases between them. CDR3 coding DNA: TGTGCCAGCAGCCGGGAGAGTAGGTACAATGAGCAGTTCTTC. Its protein product is CASSRESRYNEQFF.

As for this clone: Other DNA sequences from this sample encode an identical CDR3 as well. V usage is TRBV20-1 and J usage is TRBJ2-7; no definite D call. V lost 6 bases and J lost 1, with 4 bases in between. The CDR3 spans 10 residues. The germline gives CDR1 DFQATT, CDR2 SNEGSKA (reference sequence). The CDR3 here is CSAGSYEQYF. CDR3 bases: TGCAGTGCCGGTTCCTACGAGCAGTACTTC.

CDR3 coding DNA: TGTGCCAGCAGCGTAGCAGGACAGGGCAATAGGGAGCAGTTCTTC. Its protein is CASSVAGQGNREQFF. The chain combines TRBV9 with TRBJ2-1; 8 nucleotides line up with TRBD1. The V gene end was trimmed by 0 bases and the J gene end by 10 bases; junction bases not matched to a gene: 9. CDR1 is SGDLS, CDR2 YYNGEE, per germline. This CDR3 contains 15 residues.

This clone has just one count. The chain has TRBV28 and TRBJ1-2; D gene ambiguous. Germline CDR1 MDHEN, CDR2 SYDVKM. V dropped 4 bases and J dropped 4 bases, with 13 bases sitting between them. This CDR3 comprises 14 residues. The CDR3 coding sequence is TGTGCCAGCAGTTCGGAGAGAGGGATCTATGGCTACACCTTC. It translates to CASSSERGIYGYTF.

This chain joins TRBV5-1 and TRBJ2-7, with TRBD1 identical over 9 bases. The CDR3 has 15 residues. Germline CDR1 SGHRS, CDR2 YFSETQ. The trim removed 3 bases at V and 0 bases at J, leaving 4 bases unmatched. The CDR3 region is CASSSRTGVSYEQYF. The CDR3 region has the DNA TGCGCCAGCAGCTCCCGGACAGGGGTCTCCTACGAGCAGTACTTC.

J is TRBJ1-2 and V is TRBV29-1; 8 bases fit TRBD1. The germline V gene encodes CDR1 SQVTM and CDR2 ANQGSEA. The CDR3 is 13 residues long. Trimming removed 2 bases from V and 6 bases from J; junction bases left unmatched: 5. The CDR3 bases are TGCAGCGTTGAACGCAGGGGGCGGAATGGCTACACCTTC. Protein product: CSVERRGRNGYTF. Using reference TRBV29-1 and TRBJ1-2 for the parts outside the CDR3, the full variable domain is SAVISQKPSRDICQRGTSLTIQCQVDSQVTMMFWYRQQPGQSLTLIATANQGSEATYESGFVIDKFPISRPNLTFSTLTVSNMSPEDSSIYLCSVERRGRNGYTFGSGTRLTVV.